The clone carrying this TCR beta chain showed up many times. Its specificity is not known. This specimen belongs to a study of response to subunit inactivated influenza vaccine. From the RT-PCR reads, TCRdb called clonotypes with MiXCR, one entry per CDR3 protein. The data hold 750,000 to 850,000 distinct CDR3 sequences, with 18% observed a single time. Study outcomes and limitations: The authors suggested that every seasonal influenza vaccination recruits few new T cells.

Germline values: CDR1 SQVTM, CDR2 ANQGSEA. The V and J ends lost 3 bases and 5 bases, in that order; junction bases with no gene match: 11. The CDR3 sequence is 16 residues long. This sequence originates from a man aged 50 to 59 who received an inactivated influenza vaccine. The J gene is TRBJ2-3, the V gene TRBV29-1, with 10 bases fitting TRBD1. Material: PBMCs from blood, obtained 5 days after vaccination. The CDR3 protein is CSVEGTRQGAGDTQYF. CDR3 nucleotide sequence: TGCAGCGTTGAGGGTACCAGACAGGGGGCCGGAGATACGCAGTATTTT.